A selection of T cell receptor beta chains follows, all from one sample in a study of blood T cell repertoires in COVID-19. TCRdb's copy holds only in-frame clones and misses some; the assay was immunoSEQ multiplex PCR. The sample holds about 440,000 clones, about 91% seen once. The specimen was peripheral blood. These receptors were taken from a woman aged 45-60 years with COVID-19, enrolled during active disease. Both conserved end residues are part of each CDR3. The order of the fields is D gene, J gene, clone size, V gene, CDR3 protein, CDR3 DNA. D genes are given only for firm matches. Some rows mark clone size as missing; the rest say once, few, many or name a class of expanded clone.

d_call: TRBD2
j_call: TRBJ2-5
clone_size: once
v_call: TRBV19
cdr3_aa: CASSRVLSSGGQETQYF
cdr3_nt: TGTGCCAGTAGTAGAGTGCTTTCCAGCGGGGGCCAAGAGACCCAGTACTTC

d_call: -
j_call: TRBJ1-5
clone_size: -
v_call: TRBV7-2
cdr3_aa: CASSLGNYQPQHF
cdr3_nt: TGTGCCAGCAGCTTAGGAAACTATCAGCCCCAGCATTTT

d_call: -
j_call: TRBJ1-1
clone_size: -
v_call: TRBV10-1
cdr3_aa: CASSVTLSAEAFF
cdr3_nt: TGCGCCAGCAGTGTGACTCTAAGCGCTGAAGCTTTCTTT

d_call: TRBD2
j_call: TRBJ2-1
clone_size: -
v_call: TRBV6-1
cdr3_aa: CASSGRTSGSYNEQFF
cdr3_nt: TGTGCCAGCAGTGGACGGACTAGTGGGTCCTACAATGAGCAGTTCTTC

d_call: TRBD1
j_call: TRBJ2-6
clone_size: once
v_call: TRBV7-3
cdr3_aa: CASSLDRAGANVLTF
cdr3_nt: TGTGCCAGCAGTTTGGACAGGGCTGGGGCCAACGTCCTGACTTTC

d_call: -
j_call: TRBJ2-1
clone_size: -
v_call: TRBV6-5
cdr3_aa: CASSRSYNEQFF
cdr3_nt: TGTGCCAGCAGTCGCAGCTACAATGAGCAGTTCTTC

d_call: -
j_call: TRBJ2-3
clone_size: -
v_call: TRBV5-1
cdr3_aa: CASSYRSDTDTQYF
cdr3_nt: TGCGCCAGCAGCTACAGGAGTGACACAGATACGCAGTATTTT

d_call: TRBD1
j_call: TRBJ1-6
clone_size: -
v_call: TRBV7-3
cdr3_aa: CASSLDRVSAPLHF
cdr3_nt: TGTGCCAGCAGCCTAGACAGGGTTAGTGCACCCCTCCACTTT

d_call: -
j_call: TRBJ2-7
clone_size: few
v_call: TRBV7-9
cdr3_aa: CASSLDPGDEQYF
cdr3_nt: TGTGCCAGCAGCTTAGACCCCGGGGACGAGCAGTACTTC

d_call: TRBD1
j_call: TRBJ2-7
clone_size: -
v_call: TRBV2
cdr3_aa: CASRSRDSSYEQYF
cdr3_nt: TGTGCCAGCAGGTCCCGGGACAGCTCCTACGAGCAGTACTTC

d_call: TRBD1
j_call: TRBJ2-1
clone_size: few
v_call: TRBV15
cdr3_aa: CATSRDRDSRYNEQFF
cdr3_nt: TGTGCCACCAGCAGAGACCGGGACAGTAGATACAATGAGCAGTTCTTC

d_call: -
j_call: TRBJ1-3
clone_size: once
v_call: TRBV3-1/TRBV3-2
cdr3_aa: CASSQAVLEGGNTIYF
cdr3_nt: TGTGCCAGCAGCCAAGCGGTGCTAGAGGGTGGAAACACCATATATTTT

d_call: TRBD1
j_call: TRBJ1-1
clone_size: few
v_call: TRBV2
cdr3_aa: CASSEDRRDTEAFF
cdr3_nt: TGTGCCAGCAGTGAGGACAGGAGGGACACTGAAGCTTTCTTT

d_call: -
j_call: TRBJ1-3
clone_size: -
v_call: TRBV3-1/TRBV3-2
cdr3_aa: CASSQDPGSGNTIYF
cdr3_nt: TGTGCCAGCAGCCAAGATCCCGGGTCTGGAAACACCATATATTTT

d_call: -
j_call: TRBJ2-4
clone_size: -
v_call: TRBV11-1
cdr3_aa: CASSLERENIQYF
cdr3_nt: TGTGCCAGCAGCTTAGAACGGGAAAACATTCAGTACTTC

d_call: -
j_call: TRBJ1-6
clone_size: -
v_call: TRBV6-6
cdr3_aa: CASSPQGYGSPLHF
cdr3_nt: TGTGCCAGCAGTCCTCAGGGGTACGGTTCACCCCTCCACTTT

d_call: TRBD1
j_call: TRBJ1-3
clone_size: -
v_call: TRBV19
cdr3_aa: CASSWTGSSGNTIYF
cdr3_nt: TGTGCCAGTAGTTGGACAGGCTCCTCTGGAAACACCATATATTTT

d_call: TRBD2
j_call: TRBJ2-1
clone_size: -
v_call: TRBV5-8
cdr3_aa: CASSFPHSGGSNEQFF
cdr3_nt: TGTGCCAGCAGCTTCCCTCATAGCGGGGGAAGCAATGAGCAGTTCTTC

d_call: -
j_call: TRBJ1-5
clone_size: -
v_call: TRBV19
cdr3_aa: CADLVQPQHF
cdr3_nt: TGTGCCGATTTAGTTCAGCCCCAGCATTTT

d_call: -
j_call: TRBJ1-2
clone_size: once
v_call: TRBV6-5
cdr3_aa: CASMELNYGYTF
cdr3_nt: TGTGCCAGTATGGAGCTGAACTATGGCTACACCTTC

d_call: -
j_call: TRBJ2-7
clone_size: -
v_call: TRBV29-1
cdr3_aa: CSARYTYEQYF
cdr3_nt: TGCAGCGCGCGTTATACTTACGAGCAGTACTTC

d_call: -
j_call: TRBJ1-2
clone_size: -
v_call: TRBV5-4
cdr3_aa: CASSLVGANYGYTF
cdr3_nt: TGTGCCAGCAGCTTGGTGGGCGCTAACTATGGCTACACCTTC

d_call: TRBD1
j_call: TRBJ2-3
clone_size: -
v_call: TRBV5-1
cdr3_aa: CASAAGGSPSGTDTQYF
cdr3_nt: TGCGCCAGCGCGGCAGGGGGTAGCCCGTCGGGGACAGATACGCAGTATTTT

d_call: TRBD1
j_call: TRBJ2-7
clone_size: -
v_call: TRBV5-3
cdr3_aa: CARSSGQGGPYEQYF
cdr3_nt: TGTGCCAGAAGCTCGGGACAGGGGGGACCCTACGAGCAGTACTTC

d_call: TRBD1
j_call: TRBJ1-3
clone_size: -
v_call: TRBV9
cdr3_aa: CASSLGDSGNTIYF
cdr3_nt: TGTGCCAGCAGCCTCGGGGACAGTGGAAACACCATATATTTT

d_call: -
j_call: TRBJ1-2
clone_size: -
v_call: TRBV6-1
cdr3_aa: CASSENRASYGYTF
cdr3_nt: TGTGCCAGCAGTGAAAACAGGGCGAGCTATGGCTACACCTTC

d_call: -
j_call: TRBJ2-7
clone_size: -
v_call: TRBV18
cdr3_aa: CASSPQQEGEQYF
cdr3_nt: TGTGCCAGCTCTCCGCAGCAGGAGGGCGAGCAGTACTTC

d_call: -
j_call: TRBJ2-7
clone_size: -
v_call: TRBV3-1/TRBV3-2
cdr3_aa: CASSQEWRSSYEQYF
cdr3_nt: TGTGCCAGCAGCCAAGAATGGCGGAGCTCCTACGAGCAGTACTTC

d_call: -
j_call: TRBJ1-1
clone_size: -
v_call: TRBV7-2
cdr3_aa: CASSLAGGGFTEAFF
cdr3_nt: TGTGCCAGCAGCTTAGCGGGGGGAGGGTTCACTGAAGCTTTCTTT

d_call: TRBD2
j_call: TRBJ2-1
clone_size: once
v_call: TRBV19
cdr3_aa: CASATGGGYNEQFF
cdr3_nt: TGTGCCAGTGCAACGGGGGGGGGTTACAATGAGCAGTTCTTC

d_call: -
j_call: TRBJ2-1
clone_size: -
v_call: TRBV10-3
cdr3_aa: CAIRGPGNEQFF
cdr3_nt: TGTGCCATCAGGGGGCCGGGCAATGAGCAGTTCTTC

d_call: -
j_call: TRBJ2-3
clone_size: -
v_call: TRBV2
cdr3_aa: CASSLDRSTDTQYF
cdr3_nt: TGTGCCAGCAGCTTAGACAGAAGCACAGATACGCAGTATTTT

d_call: -
j_call: TRBJ2-7
clone_size: -
v_call: TRBV11-2
cdr3_aa: CASSFPVPYEQYF
cdr3_nt: TGTGCCAGCAGCTTTCCAGTACCCTACGAGCAGTACTTC

d_call: -
j_call: TRBJ2-2
clone_size: -
v_call: TRBV7-6
cdr3_aa: CASSLGGTGELFF
cdr3_nt: TGTGCCAGCAGCTTAGGCGGCACCGGGGAGCTGTTTTTT

d_call: TRBD1
j_call: TRBJ1-2
clone_size: -
v_call: TRBV27
cdr3_aa: CASSRTGSNGYTF
cdr3_nt: TGTGCCAGCAGCCGGACAGGTAGCAATGGCTACACCTTC

d_call: -
j_call: TRBJ2-7
clone_size: few
v_call: TRBV14
cdr3_aa: CASSQAGWQYF
cdr3_nt: TGTGCCAGCAGCCAAGCAGGTTGGCAGTACTTC

d_call: TRBD2
j_call: TRBJ2-1
clone_size: -
v_call: TRBV6-2/TRBV6-3
cdr3_aa: CASSSSGGAGEQFF
cdr3_nt: TGTGCCAGCAGTTCTAGCGGGGGGGCCGGAGAGCAGTTCTTC

d_call: -
j_call: TRBJ2-7
clone_size: -
v_call: TRBV29-1
cdr3_aa: CSVRVTGGHEQYF
cdr3_nt: TGCAGCGTTCGGGTCACGGGGGGCCACGAGCAGTACTTC

d_call: TRBD1
j_call: TRBJ2-2
clone_size: -
v_call: TRBV18
cdr3_aa: CASSPPGQGYPGELFF
cdr3_nt: TGTGCCAGCTCACCACCCGGACAGGGGTATCCCGGGGAGCTGTTTTTT

d_call: -
j_call: TRBJ1-3
clone_size: -
v_call: TRBV5-1
cdr3_aa: CASSLEASRGNTIYF
cdr3_nt: TGCGCCAGCAGCTTGGAGGCCTCGAGGGGAAACACCATATATTTT

d_call: TRBD1
j_call: TRBJ1-1
clone_size: -
v_call: TRBV5-1
cdr3_aa: CASSLDRANTEAFF
cdr3_nt: TGCGCCAGCAGCCTCGACAGGGCGAACACTGAAGCTTTCTTT

d_call: -
j_call: TRBJ1-1
clone_size: -
v_call: TRBV14
cdr3_aa: CASSRQAVDTEAFF
cdr3_nt: TGTGCCAGCAGCCGACAGGCGGTGGACACTGAAGCTTTCTTT

d_call: -
j_call: TRBJ2-1
clone_size: -
v_call: TRBV5-1
cdr3_aa: CASSLLDSSWQFF
cdr3_nt: TGCGCCAGCAGCCTCCTTGACTCCTCCTGGCAGTTCTTC

d_call: -
j_call: TRBJ1-1
clone_size: -
v_call: TRBV29-1
cdr3_aa: CSVDSTEAFF
cdr3_nt: TGCAGCGTTGACTCCACTGAAGCTTTCTTT

d_call: TRBD1
j_call: TRBJ1-5
clone_size: -
v_call: TRBV19
cdr3_aa: CASSIGQGTGSNQPQHF
cdr3_nt: TGTGCCAGTAGTATAGGCCAGGGGACAGGGAGCAATCAGCCCCAGCATTTT

d_call: -
j_call: TRBJ1-4
clone_size: -
v_call: TRBV2
cdr3_aa: CASSYRLELFF
cdr3_nt: TGTGCCAGCAGCTATCGGTTGGAACTGTTTTTT

d_call: -
j_call: TRBJ1-1
clone_size: -
v_call: TRBV2
cdr3_aa: CASINDRQNTEAFF
cdr3_nt: TGTGCCAGCATAAACGACAGGCAGAACACTGAAGCTTTCTTT

d_call: -
j_call: TRBJ1-5
clone_size: few
v_call: TRBV19
cdr3_aa: CASSTQGNQPQHF
cdr3_nt: TGTGCCAGTAGTACCCAGGGGAATCAGCCCCAGCATTTT

d_call: TRBD1
j_call: TRBJ1-1
clone_size: few
v_call: TRBV7-2
cdr3_aa: CASSLRQGRSTEAFF
cdr3_nt: TGTGCCAGCAGCTTGCGACAGGGTAGGAGCACTGAAGCTTTCTTT

d_call: -
j_call: TRBJ2-7
clone_size: -
v_call: TRBV2
cdr3_aa: CASSEGLLMNEQYF
cdr3_nt: TGTGCCAGCAGTGAGGGCCTACTGATGAACGAGCAGTACTTC

d_call: TRBD1
j_call: TRBJ2-2
clone_size: -
v_call: TRBV19
cdr3_aa: CASSLGQGGTGELFF
cdr3_nt: TGTGCCAGTAGCCTGGGACAGGGAGGCACCGGGGAGCTGTTTTTT

d_call: -
j_call: TRBJ1-2
clone_size: -
v_call: TRBV6-5
cdr3_aa: CASSYSRGTGGYTF
cdr3_nt: TGTGCCAGCAGTTACTCCAGGGGTACGGGCGGCTACACCTTC

d_call: -
j_call: TRBJ2-2
clone_size: -
v_call: TRBV12-5
cdr3_aa: CASGLNLDYTGELFF
cdr3_nt: TGTGCTAGTGGTTTGAACCTTGACTACACCGGGGAGCTGTTTTTT

d_call: -
j_call: TRBJ2-1
clone_size: -
v_call: TRBV6-4
cdr3_aa: CASSWGLSSYNEQFF
cdr3_nt: TGTGCCAGCAGCTGGGGACTTAGCTCCTACAATGAGCAGTTCTTC